The 5 T cell receptor beta chains given below trace back to one sample, sequenced in a study of monozygotic twins with cystic fibrosis (dated by TCRdb to the early 2020s). Libraries came from the immunoSEQ multiplex PCR assay. TCRdb carries this immuneACCESS record with in-frame sequences only. Its versions omit some clonotypes, under half of them owing to an unresolved V gene in the studies checked, with the rest unexplained. Across this sample there are some 32,000 clones, with about 92% seen only once. Together, the top ten hold about 0.89% of the sample. Sequencing was carried out using blood. Receptor source: a girl aged 2 to 10 with cystic fibrosis.

This chain uses TRBV7-2 with TRBJ2-1; maybe TRBD2 (5 bases). Per germline, CDR1 SGHTA and CDR2 FQGNSA. The CDR3 has 13 amino acids. V was pared by 1 base and J by 9 bases, with 10 bases between. CDR3 nucleotide sequence: TGTGCCAGCAGCTTAGGGACTTTGAGTGAGCAGTTCTTC. It encodes CASSLGTLSEQFF.

V and J are TRBV7-9 and TRBJ1-1; no reliable D call. Germline V gene data show CDR1 as SEHNR and CDR2 as FQNEAQ (reference sequence). Trimming took 1 base from V and 12 from J, leaving 15 bases between them. This CDR3 region has 13 residues. CDR3 loop: CASSLGATSRTFF. In DNA, the CDR3 is TGTGCCAGCAGCTTAGGGGCCACCAGTAGGACTTTCTTT.

The J gene is TRBJ2-5, the V gene TRBV13, with D unclear. Between the trimmed V and J ends, which lost 3 bases and 4 bases, there was a span of 15 bases. Germline V gives CDR1 PRHDT, CDR2 FYEKMQ (reference sequence). The CDR3 contains 15 residues. The CDR3 DNA is TGTGCCAGCAGCTTGAGTTCGGATACGCGAGAGACCCAGTACTTC. Amino acids: CASSLSSDTRETQYF.

This chain connects TRBV29-1 to TRBJ2-3; D unclear. The germline gives CDR1 SQVTM, CDR2 ANQGSEA. The CDR3 runs to 15 residues. V lost 3 bases and J lost 2, with 15 bases in between. CDR3 in amino acids: CSVELPESPTDTQYF. DNA of the CDR3: TGCAGCGTTGAGCTCCCCGAGTCGCCCACAGATACGCAGTATTTT.

This sequence joins TRBV29-1 and TRBJ1-2; 11 positions match TRBD1. V was pared by 4 bases and J by 2 bases, with 3 bases of the junction left unmatched. The CDR3 extends over 14 amino acids. Germline loops: CDR1 SQVTM, CDR2 ANQGSEA. CDR3 amino acids: CSVGGTGGNYGYTF. The CDR3 nucleotides read TGCAGCGTTGGTGGGACAGGGGGGAACTATGGCTACACCTTC.